This TCR beta chain was identified during a study of regulatory T cells in long-lasting Graves disease. The study's findings and limits: Lower TCR diversity was seen in persistent Graves' patients than in newly diagnosed ones. It was possible that the small sample size reduced accuracy.

Investigators prepared the TCR beta libraries by applying iRepertoire HTBI primers and Arm-PCR of CDR3 regions. In the original analysis: Samples revealed 62 TRBV and 14 TRBJ segments. One entry per CDR3 protein, called by TCRdb with MiXCR from the multiplex PCR reads. TCRdb's processing, not the authors' own work, is the source of the V and J calls. The sample yields approximately 490,000 distinct CDR3 sequences, roughly 15% seen once. The time point here: newly diagnosed GD, antithyroid drugs for less than 3 months. The TCR library used RNA extracted from PBMCs. This clonotype was recorded many times. No antigen is known for it. These same records also appear under a second study, on T cells in Graves' hyperthyroidism and ophthalmopathy. That report adds: The TCR CDR3 was amplified in a first-round RT-PCR using the HTBI primer set.

The sequence derives from a man in his forties with Graves disease. The sequences come from peripheral blood mononuclear cells (PBMCs), collected at new diagnosis, from a patient treated with antithyroid drugs.

The CDR3 sequence is CASSLPRGFSYEQYF. In DNA, the CDR3 is TGTGCCAGCAGTCTCCCCAGGGGATTCTCCTACGAGCAGTACTTC. The V gene is TRBV28, the J gene TRBJ2-7, with D possibly matching TRBD1 (6 bases). The CDR3 has 15 residues. Looked up from germline, CDR1 is MDHEN and CDR2 is SYDVKM. Between the trimmed V and J ends, which lost 5 bases and 0 bases, there was a span of 14 bases.